The clone carrying this T cell receptor (beta chain) appeared many times. TCR beta CDR3 regions were amplified from RNA transcripts. The HTBI primer set served for first-round RT-PCR of the TCR CDR3. TCRdb called the multiplex PCR reads again in MiXCR, with one record for every CDR3 protein. Of 450,000 to 650,000 distinct CDR3 sequences detected, less than 25% appear once; the ten largest clones hold about 30%. This entry belongs to a study of T cells in Graves' hyperthyroidism and ophthalmopathy. PBMCs were derived from around 10 ml fresh peripheral blood. The CDR3 consists of 14 residues. Germline-derived CDR1 and CDR2 are SNHLY and FYNNEI. Germline trimming cut 2 bases from V and 7 bases from J; bases unmatched to any gene: 3.

The specimen was blood. V and J are TRBV2 and TRBJ1-5, with 9 bases lining up with TRBD1. This TCR was sampled from a man aged 18 to 29 with Graves' hyperthyroidism. This CDR3 is CASSETGGEQPQHF. The CDR3 DNA reads TGTGCCAGCAGTGAAACAGGGGGCGAACAGCCCCAGCATTTT.